Below, one TCR beta chain is given with its context. Its antigen is unidentified. The data were taken from a study of T cell responses to AZD1222 COVID-19 vaccine. Turning to the study itself: Researchers grouped second doses given at about 4 or about 12 weeks into one pool.

Points from the study as a whole: The study identified only five or six AZD1222 recipients as seropositive at baseline.

Here immunoSEQ multiplex PCR was the method, and the copy in TCRdb shows in-frame clones only, minus some. The repertoire has about 150,000 clones, roughly 92% of them found once; the top ten carry roughly 5%. Looked up from germline, CDR1 is SGHTA and CDR2 is FQGNSA. This CDR3 comprises 17 residues. V was clipped by 1 base and J by 7 bases, with 19 bases between them. Sequences were derived from peripheral blood, sampled on day 0 of AZD1222 vaccination. This receptor was taken from an adult in good health. The chain links TRBV7-2 to TRBJ2-2; D is uncertain. The CDR3 protein is CASSLVPAKGDGGELFF. The CDR3 region has the DNA TGTGCCAGCAGCTTAGTCCCGGCTAAGGGCGACGGCGGGGAGCTGTTTTTT.